This TCR beta chain was recorded in a study of cytomegalovirus exposure and HLA in healthy donors (dated by TCRdb to about 2017). Turning to the overall study: An earlier analysis of under 600 of the donors reported more than 250 Gb of sequence data and 117 million unique TCR beta sequences from roughly 180 million T cells. An early release that covered 640 HLA-typed donors contained approximately 300 gigabases of sequencing data and about 84 million unique TCR sequences. The genetic ancestry cluster associated with self-reported Caucasian donors included 65% to 90% of the roughly 380 genotyped donors. The aim of the study was to test whether cataloging public T cell receptors could identify signatures of past pathogen exposure. The T cell repertoires of 666 subjects were profiled by immunosequencing and related to cytomegalovirus serostatus. A separate validation cohort of about 110 different subjects was used in addition to the approximately 640-subject first cohort. High-throughput TCR immunosequencing, statistical association of individual TCRs with disease status, and machine learning were combined to predict cytomegalovirus infection status. To study patterns of TCR occurrence, a later analysis re-analyzed previously published TCR beta repertoires from 700 or so donors and added high-resolution HLA genotyping. The later analysis used no new phenotypic data to find candidate immune exposures, relying instead on TCR beta sequences and their occurrence across donors. An earlier analysis of approximately 630 of the donors applied high-throughput TCR beta sequencing to assess whether each TCR beta V gene segment acted as functional or pseudogenic. Donor age, sex, ethnicity and CMV serostatus were compiled together with the repertoire data. Genome-wide SNP genotypes for about 65% of the 666 donors were used in a later genetic analysis, which treated that subset as a discovery cohort. Every discovery cohort repertoire had been produced on one sequencing platform. Both class I and class II loci were covered by HLA typing, at four-digit resolution. Typing coverage varied by locus: roughly 629-630 donors for A, B, C, DRB1 and DQB1; more than 500 for DQA1; more than 600 for DPA1; roughly 450 for DPB1. Because of strong linkage in the cohort, 4 to 6 DR-DQ haplotypes were treated as single units for association and clustering. Among almost 400 genotyped donors of the cohort, an average of 235,054 unique TCR beta nucleotide sequences were sequenced per donor, approximately 20% of them non-productive.

The junction shows trimming of 6 bases on V and 4 bases on J, and the gene matches do not reach 4 bases of it. The germline V gene (reference sequence) supplies CDR1 MNHEY and CDR2 SMNVEV. From the cysteine through the phenylalanine, the CDR3 covers 15 amino acids. The entry retains the CDR3 DNA only, 45 bases that are in frame from base 1. To prepare the library, the immunoSEQ multiplex PCR assay was applied. For the multiplex PCR, a mixture combining 60 forward primers for TCR Vbeta segments and 13 reverse primers for TCR Jbeta segments was used. Amplification of the CDR3 region of rearranged TCR beta genes was performed with a multiplex PCR assay on genomic DNA. Amplified TCR beta libraries were sequenced as 87-base-pair reads on the Illumina HiSeq System. Regarding the original processing steps: In a later analysis, tens of millions of unique TCR beta chains were counted across the approximately 640 repertoires, and approximately 11 million of these chains were shared by at least two donors. Raw reads were error-corrected and collapsed into unique sequences by a nearest-neighbor algorithm in which closely related sequences were merged to remove PCR and sequencing errors. V, D and J gene segments were assigned by aligning CDR3 sequences to IMGT reference sequences. Each retained sequence needed at least a six-nucleotide match to both a V gene segment and a J gene segment. Rearrangements were called productive when the CDR3 lacked stop codons and stayed in frame with V and J; all others were non-productive. CDR3 was defined according to IMGT convention as the region running from the second conserved V-encoded cysteine to the conserved J-encoded phenylalanine. In an earlier analysis of more than 550 of the donors, sequences lacking an unambiguous match to a single V gene segment were excluded. In an earlier analysis of 587 of the donors, V segments were called functional above 56.7% productive rearrangements and were called segregating when the between-donor standard deviation exceeded 5%. A statistical classification framework was built to diagnose cytomegalovirus status from the catalog of TCR beta chain sequences. A later analysis assigned V and J genes by comparing TCR nucleotide sequences with IMGT/GENE-DB human TR gene sequences. Using the TCRdist pipeline, a later analysis assigned CDR3 sequences along with most-parsimonious VDJ recombination scenarios. In a later analysis, each TCR beta chain was defined by its CDR3 amino acid sequence together with its V-gene family, and reads without a unique V-gene family were excluded. In a later analysis, several hundred highly shared, low-generation-probability nucleotide sequences were removed to address suspected cross-contamination and a sequencing artifact. In a later analysis, a clonal expansion index for each public chain was calculated from normalized within-repertoire ranks of inferred template counts. A later analysis computed generation probabilities with a VDJ recombination model fitted to out-of-frame rearrangements, and checked the results against IGoR. Hypergeometric tests were used in a later analysis to score TCR-TCR, TCR-HLA and TCR-CMV co-occurrence, with a repertoire-size bias correction applied to the TCR pairs. In a later analysis, false discovery rates were estimated by permuting HLA or CMV assignments 20 times. In a later analysis, co-occurring TCRs were grouped using DBSCAN, with TCRdist sequence similarity added in when clustering inside HLA-allele-positive subsets. Repertoires with fewer than 30,000 or more than 120,000 public chains were left out of co-occurrence clustering, as were about 5 repertoires with anomalous nucleotide sharing. TCRdb obtained this table from immuneACCESS and retained in-frame rearrangements with V and J assigned. These tables miss some clones; where compared with another copy, unresolved V genes account for less than half of the shortfall, and the remainder is unexplained. The V and J calls and the clone size are those of that table, but D and trimming were determined from the DNA. The sample profile shows around 150,000 clones; 77% of them were found once. Around 3% of the sample belongs to the ten largest clones.

Concerning this clone: Its target antigen remains unknown. Base qualities are missing; no much larger clone stands one base away.

Study-wide findings and limitations: When HLA alleles, especially DR and DQ, strongly co-occurred, TCR associations were difficult to assign to individual alleles. Sequencing depth was assumed to be roughly uniform across donors in the presence/absence analyses, though that assumption may not hold. A later genetic analysis reported fewer N-insertions in productive TCRs among donors in an Asian-associated ancestry cluster than the 666-donor mean. The 87-base-pair reads could not distinguish some IMGT-functional V segments, including TRBV6-2 and TRBV6-3, so those segments were excluded. According to the authors, the approach could potentially be generalized to other disease states and immunological phenotypes. According to a later analysis, parvovirus B19, influenza, CMV and Epstein-Barr virus appeared linked to several top co-occurrence clusters. A further reported finding was that TCR beta sequences accurately predicted the HLA-A and HLA-B alleles for most subjects in the first cohort. A cluster of highly shared sequence variants was judged likely to be a technical artifact of the sequencing pipeline. HLA typing was unavailable for some donors at each locus, so association tests used only the typed subset. Most TCR sequences were observed very rarely across donors, whereas some public TCRs were present in many individuals. In this cohort, only TCR beta chains were sequenced, and detectable features were limited by the absence of alpha or paired-chain data. A later analysis found that HLA-associated TCR beta chains were more clonally expanded and had lower generation probabilities than equally common non-associated chains. Correlated functional status among segregating V segments might be attributable to linkage disequilibrium, but an unknown experimental factor could not be ruled out. A later genetic analysis associated a missense DCLRE1C variant with V-gene and J-gene trimming of TCR beta chains, and an independent cohort replicated the association. An earlier analysis of roughly 570 of the donors showed that most TCR beta V segments appeared in productive rearrangements either about 90% or about 30% of the time, which broadly matched IMGT annotations. At a false discovery rate of 0.05, a later analysis linked 16,000 or so TCR beta sequences to specific HLA alleles. A total of roughly 160 TCR beta chains were listed by the study as associated with cytomegalovirus. Because counts were too low, 15 to 20 rarely observed V segments, including chromosome 9 orphons, were excluded from the earlier analysis of a few hundred of the donors. According to a later analysis, most CMV-associated TCR beta chains appeared to be HLA-restricted, and the HLA associations seemed to be driven largely by CMV exposure. In a later analysis, the rate of TCR association differed among HLA loci, with DRB1 alleles having the most associated TCRs and HLA-C alleles having the fewest. In vitro tests confirmed that three of the cytomegalovirus-associated TCR beta chains recognize cytomegalovirus antigens. For the cohort, immune exposure information was limited to CMV serostatus. In both the original and validation cohorts, the classifier was reported to diagnose cytomegalovirus status with high specificity and sensitivity.

The cohort consisted of 666 healthy bone marrow donors. All cohort members were sampled while nominally healthy, although unrecorded immune exposures were likely present. The donor tested CMV seropositive and was one of the 289 seropositive cohort members. Each donor provided a peripheral blood sample, and peripheral blood mononuclear cells were used for TCR beta sequencing. The Qiagen DNeasy Blood Extraction Kit was used to extract genomic DNA from the blood cell samples. Sequenced material: PBMCs. This clonotype originated in a middle-aged woman in good health and CMV-seropositive. The rearrangement combines TRBV27 with TRBJ2-6; a stretch of 9 junction bases matches TRBD1. The CDR3 has the sequence CASRLQGAGANVLTF. The DNA is as follows: TGTGCCAGCAGACTACAGGGGGCGGGGGCCAACGTCCTGACTTTC. Outside the CDR3, residues come from the reference TRBV27 and TRBJ2-6 proteins, so the full variable domain is: EAQVTQNPRYLITVTGKKLTVTCSQNMNHEYMSWYRQDPGLGLRQIYYSMNVEVTDKGDVPEGYKVSRKEKRNFPLILESPSPNQTSLYFCASRLQGAGANVLTFGAGSRLTVL.